These 27 T cell receptor beta chains were all obtained from the same sample, sequenced in a study of T cell responses to AZD1222 COVID-19 vaccine. Sequencing used immunoSEQ multiplex PCR; TCRdb keeps in-frame clones, though not all of them. In the table there are 140,000 to 150,000 clones, around 92% of which are singletons. The sequences come from peripheral blood, collected after recovery from COVID-19. All receptors come from an adult who had recovered from COVID-19.

The rearrangement joins TRBV7-3 to TRBJ2-5; D is perhaps TRBD1 or TRBD2 (5 bases each). The CDR3 length is 15 residues. Germline-derived CDR1 and CDR2 are SGHTA and FQGTGA. V was pared by 2 bases and J by 1 base, with 11 bases between. CDR3 in DNA: TGTGCCAGCAGCTTAGGGTCCGGGGCCCAAGAGACCCAGTACTTC. It specifies CASSLGSGAQETQYF. The full variable domain, completed using reference TRBV7-3 and TRBJ2-5, is GAGVSQTPSNKVTEKGKYVELRCDPISGHTALYWYRQSLGQGPEFLIYFQGTGAADDSGLPNDRFFAVRPEGSVSTLKIQRTERGDSAVYLCASSLGSGAQETQYFGPGTRLLVL.

The V gene is TRBV25-1, the J gene TRBJ2-3; D not certain. The V gene's germline CDR1 is MGHDK and CDR2 SYGVNS. Between the trimmed V and J ends, which lost 1 base and 4 bases, there was a span of 6 bases. This CDR3 comprises 13 residues. The CDR3 is CASSEFPSDTQYF. The CDR3 DNA follows: TGTGCCAGCAGTGAATTCCCCTCAGATACGCAGTATTTT.

The chain carries TRBV14 and TRBJ1-4; D remains ambiguous. The length of the CDR3 is 15 residues. Germline CDR1 and CDR2: SGHDN and FVKESK. Trimming left V 2 bases short and J 6 bases short, with 13 bases between. CDR3 protein: CASSQQQRYDEKLFF. DNA of the CDR3: TGTGCCAGCAGCCAACAACAACGATACGATGAAAAACTGTTTTTT.

This sequence joins TRBV7-2 and TRBJ1-2; 8 bases fit TRBD1. This CDR3 contains 14 residues. CDR1 is SGHTA and CDR2 is FQGNSA in the germline V gene. The V segment lost 2 bases and the J segment 4 bases; nucleotides outside the gene matches: 3. The CDR3 DNA reads as TGTGCCAGCAGCTTATGGGGGACAGGCTATGGCTACACCTTC. Encoded protein: CASSLWGTGYGYTF.

The rearrangement joins TRBV28 to TRBJ2-7, with 8 bases that match TRBD1. With 6 bases clipped from V and 0 bases from J, the junction kept 7 bases outside the gene matches. CDR3 length equals 15 residues. Germline CDR1 MDHEN, CDR2 SYDVKM. The chain's CDR3 is CASSLLTGDSYEQYF. The CDR3 DNA follows: TGTGCCAGCAGCTTACTGACAGGGGACTCCTACGAGCAGTACTTC.

This chain uses TRBV5-8 with TRBJ1-1, with a tentative D call TRBD1 (6 bases). The CDR3 loop spans 16 amino acids. Trimming stripped 5 bases from V and 5 bases from J, with 22 bases between. Germline V gene lookup returns CDR1 SGHTS and CDR2 YDEGEE. The CDR3 loop is CASRRLGARGRTEAFF. Written as DNA, the CDR3 is TGTGCCAGCAGAAGGTTAGGGGCCCGGGGGCGGACTGAAGCTTTCTTT.

V gene TRBV28 combines with J gene TRBJ2-1, with 9 positions matching TRBD2. Germline CDR1 MDHEN, CDR2 SYDVKM. The CDR3 runs to 14 residues. V gave up 2 bases and J gave up 10 bases; unmatched junction bases: 6. The CDR3 DNA follows: TGTGCCAGCAGTTTAAGTAGCGGGAGCGACGAGCAGTTCTTC. It specifies CASSLSSGSDEQFF.

The chain couples TRBV5-4 to TRBJ2-7; 8 bases line up with TRBD2. This CDR3 is 13 amino acids long. With 0 bases clipped from V and 6 bases from J, the junction kept 2 bases outside the gene matches. CDR1 SGHNT and CDR2 YYREEE come from the germline V gene (reference sequence). CDR3 protein: CASSLVLAGEQYF. The DNA for the CDR3 is TGTGCCAGCAGCTTGGTCCTAGCGGGCGAGCAGTACTTC.

This clone was counted a single time. The CDR3 loop reads CAIKGGSYNEQFF. The DNA for the CDR3 is TGTGCCATCAAGGGGGGCTCCTACAATGAGCAGTTCTTC. The chain couples TRBV10-3 to TRBJ2-1; perhaps D is TRBD1 or TRBD2 (6 bases each). Trimming removed 7 bases at V and 0 bases at J, with 7 bases between. Germline assignment: CDR1 ENHRY and CDR2 SYGVKD. The CDR3 has 13 amino acids.

This chain links TRBV6-6 with TRBJ2-2; D is unresolved. V was cut by 9 bases and J by 7 bases, with 9 bases left in between. Germline CDR1 MNHNY, CDR2 SVGAGI (reference sequence). The CDR3 covers 11 residues. CDR3 protein: CASAENGELFF. The CDR3 nucleotides read TGTGCCAGTGCTGAAAACGGGGAGCTGTTTTTT.

The J gene is TRBJ1-4, the V gene TRBV28; D unclear. CDR1 is MDHEN and CDR2 is SYDVKM in the germline V gene. With 5 bases removed from V and 4 bases from J, the gap between germline ends came to 2 bases. The CDR3 has 11 amino acids. DNA for the CDR3: TGTGCCAGCAGTCTTAATGAAAAACTGTTTTTT. It codes for CASSLNEKLFF.

The V gene is TRBV7-9, the J gene TRBJ1-1; 7 positions agree with TRBD1. Trimming took 5 bases from V and 0 from J; bases not matched to a gene: 9. The CDR3 sequence is 16 residues long. The germline V gene has CDR1 SEHNR and CDR2 FQNEAQ (reference sequence). This CDR3 is CASSGPGQIMNTEAFF. CDR3 DNA sequence: TGTGCCAGCAGCGGGCCGGGACAGATAATGAACACTGAAGCTTTCTTT.

The chain is built from TRBV28 and TRBJ1-5, with D tentatively TRBD1 (5 bases). The ends were cut back, 6 bases at V and 5 bases at J, with 14 bases in the middle. Germline assignment: CDR1 MDHEN and CDR2 SYDVKM. This CDR3 has 14 residues. The CDR3 loop is CASRGGAGYQPQHF. In DNA form, the CDR3 reads TGTGCCAGCAGGGGGGGAGCAGGGTATCAGCCCCAGCATTTT.

The chain carries TRBV14 and TRBJ1-3; D not certain. With 4 bases removed from V and 4 bases from J, the gap between germline ends came to 11 bases. The germline V gene encodes CDR1 SGHDN and CDR2 FVKESK. The CDR3 totals 14 residues. The CDR3 DNA reads as TGTGCCAGCAGCCCCTTAGGGAGGGGAAACACCATATATTTT. Encoded protein: CASSPLGRGNTIYF.

V is TRBV19 and J is TRBJ2-7; 9 nucleotides agree with TRBD2. With V trimmed by 8 bases and J by 2 bases, 7 bases remained unmatched. CDR3 length: 14 residues. Germline V gene sequence: CDR1 LNHDA, CDR2 SQIVND (reference sequence). The chain's CDR3 is CASHPSGNPYEQYF. DNA of the CDR3: TGTGCCAGTCACCCTAGCGGGAATCCCTACGAGCAGTACTTC.

The chain couples TRBV9 to TRBJ2-3; TRBD2 agrees at 13 bases. V gave up 2 bases and J gave up 4 bases; unmatched junction bases: 4. Germline CDR1 is SGDLS and CDR2 is YYNGEE. CDR3 size: 16 residues. CDR3 nucleotide sequence: TGTGCCAGCAGCGTGCGACTAGCGGGAGGCCCAGATACGCAGTATTTT. Its protein product is CASSVRLAGGPDTQYF.

The CDR3 here is CASRSGQGIYEQYF. DNA for the CDR3: TGTGCCAGCAGATCGGGACAGGGAATCTACGAGCAGTACTTC. The chain couples TRBV28 to TRBJ2-7, with 9 bases fitting TRBD1. The germline V gene encodes CDR1 MDHEN and CDR2 SYDVKM. The CDR3 consists of 14 residues. J gave up 3 bases and V 6 bases, and 6 bases lay outside the gene matches.

This clone was recorded only once. This chain joins TRBV7-9 and TRBJ2-1, with 11 bases matching TRBD2. This CDR3 comprises 17 residues. Germline loops: CDR1 SEHNR, CDR2 FQNEAQ (reference sequence). V trimming: 0 bases; J trimming: 7 bases; junction bases outside the gene matches: 8. The CDR3 spells CASSLAPTSGSGNEQFF. The CDR3 region has the DNA TGTGCCAGCAGCTTAGCTCCCACTAGCGGGAGTGGAAATGAGCAGTTCTTC.

The chain carries TRBV2 and TRBJ1-2, with D tentatively TRBD1 (5 bases). V was cut by 3 bases and J by 8 bases, with 13 bases left in between. This CDR3 spans 13 amino acids. Germline CDR1 SNHLY, CDR2 FYNNEI. Written as DNA, the CDR3 is TGTGCCAGCAGTGACCCCAGGGTTGAAGGCTACACCTTC. The encoded protein is CASSDPRVEGYTF.

The genes are TRBV29-1 and TRBJ2-3; D unresolved. Germline CDR1 reads SQVTM; CDR2 reads ANQGSEA. This CDR3 has 12 residues. The V end was cut by 6 bases, the J end by 2 bases, with 9 bases between. The CDR3 nucleotides read TGCAGCGTCCGACGGCACACAGATACGCAGTATTTT. Translated: CSVRRHTDTQYF.

V is TRBV11-2 and J is TRBJ2-7, with 7 bases aligning to TRBD1. Germline V lookup: CDR1 SGHAT, CDR2 FQNNGV. The CDR3 totals 15 residues. V shed 1 base and J 3 bases; nucleotides not matched to a gene: 6. This chain's CDR3 is CASSLGGTALYEQYF. As DNA, the CDR3 is TGTGCCAGCAGCTTAGGGGGGACAGCCCTCTACGAGCAGTACTTC.

The sample holds one count of this clone. The chain links TRBV9 to TRBJ1-2; D may be TRBD1 (5 bases). CDR1 is SGDLS and CDR2 is YYNGEE in the germline V gene. The CDR3 sequence is 15 residues long. Trimming removed 1 base at V and 6 bases at J, with 16 bases between. CDR3 sequence (DNA): TGTGCCAGCAGCGTAAGCGTTAGAGGGACGGATGGCTACACCTTC. Protein: CASSVSVRGTDGYTF. The full variable domain, rest sourced from reference TRBV9 and TRBJ1-2, is DSGVTQTPKHLITATGQRVTLRCSPRSGDLSVYWYQQSLDQGLQFLIQYYNGEERAKGNILERFSAQQFPDLHSELNLSSLELGDSALYFCASSVSVRGTDGYTFGSGTRLTVV.

V and J are TRBV7-8 and TRBJ1-1; tentative D call: TRBD1 (5 bases). CDR1 and CDR2 from the germline V gene are SGHVS and FQNEAQ. The CDR3 sequence is 15 residues long. Between the trimmed V and J ends, which lost 1 base and 0 bases, there was a span of 9 bases. CDR3 DNA: TGTGCCAGCAGCTTAGGGGGCAGGATGAACACTGAAGCTTTCTTT. Protein product: CASSLGGRMNTEAFF.

The CDR3 sequence: CASADPEAGATSPLHF. CDR3 bases: TGTGCCAGCGCCGACCCTGAGGCGGGTGCAACTTCACCCCTCCACTTT. The chain recombines TRBV5-4 with TRBJ1-6; D gene uncertain. Germline V lookup: CDR1 SGHNT, CDR2 YYREEE (reference sequence). The CDR3 extends over 16 amino acids. The V end was cut by 7 bases, the J end by 9 bases, with 23 bases between.

The chain combines TRBV7-9 with TRBJ1-2; 8 nucleotides align to TRBD1. From germline, CDR1 is SEHNR and CDR2 FQNEAQ (reference sequence). V gave up 4 bases and J gave up 6 bases; unmatched junction bases: 7. The CDR3 runs 14 residues. The CDR3 reads CASSSQGAGHGYTF. DNA of the CDR3: TGTGCCAGCAGCTCTCAGGGGGCAGGGCATGGCTACACCTTC.

V usage is TRBV6-6 and J usage is TRBJ1-3; D unclear. The CDR3 is made up of 16 amino acids. The germline gives CDR1 MNHNY, CDR2 SVGAGI (reference sequence). Trimming pared 0 bases from V and 4 bases from J, leaving 13 bases between. The CDR3 sequence is CASSYSAPISGNTIYF. The CDR3 region has the DNA TGTGCCAGCAGTTACTCGGCCCCAATCTCAGGAAACACCATATATTTT.

The chain carries TRBV27 and TRBJ1-2; 8 bases are a match to TRBD1. The CDR3 contains 13 residues. The J segment lost 6 bases and the V segment lost 6 bases, leaving 6 bases of the junction unmatched. Germline V CDR1 and CDR2: MNHEY, SMNVEV (reference sequence). This chain's CDR3 is CASRGAGGDGYTF. The CDR3 DNA follows: TGTGCCAGCAGGGGCGCAGGGGGCGATGGCTACACCTTC.